This T cell receptor (beta chain) was profiled in a study of blood T cell repertoires in COVID-19. Across the study: There were acute and convalescent COVID-19 samples, and they came from the United States, Italy and Spain.

TCRdb's table, derived via immunoSEQ multiplex PCR, lists solely in-frame clones and lacks some. The sample shows 30,000 to 35,000 clones, roughly nine tenths of them seen only once. The sample was peripheral blood. The clonotype comes from a human donor in a cohort sampled during active COVID-19.

CDR3 sequence reads: CASSPSQSTGELFF. CDR3 in DNA: TGTGCCAGCAGCCCGTCACAGAGTACCGGGGAGCTGTTTTTT. The chain combines TRBV11-2 with TRBJ2-2; no clear D gene. V lost 5 bases and J 5 bases, leaving 12 bases between the germline ends. The V gene's germline CDR1 is SGHAT and CDR2 FQNNGV. This CDR3 region has 14 residues.